This TCR beta chain was profiled in a study of blood T cell repertoires in COVID-19. About the research overall: From T cells, B-cell-depleted T cells, or PBMCs came the material, which was cDNA or gDNA.

The CDR3 extends over 13 amino acids. The germline gives CDR1 SGHNT, CDR2 YENEEA. V was clipped by 4 bases and J by 7 bases; unmatched bases: 6. Under the authors' procedure: Reference gene primer amplification gave estimated nucleated cell counts. TCRdb's table, derived via immunoSEQ multiplex PCR, lists solely in-frame clones and lacks some. Clonal size and the V and J genes are those of that table, whereas D and trimming came from the DNA. The repertoire holds about 74,000 clones, with 80% to 95% as singletons. A Seattle source enrolled patients during active infection and followed them longitudinally.

The sequence was obtained from a man over 45 with COVID-19, enrolled during active disease. The specimen was peripheral blood. The chain links TRBV11-3 to TRBJ1-1; 7 bases match TRBD1. This CDR3 is CASSSSPGGEAFF. In DNA, the CDR3 is TGTGCCAGCAGCTCCAGCCCAGGGGGTGAAGCTTTCTTT.